The source of this T cell receptor (beta chain) is a study of T cells in localized non-small cell lung cancer. The repertoire was sequenced with immunoSEQ multiplex PCR; TCRdb's copy has only in-frame clones and lacks some. The data hold around 35,000 clones, with 93% observed a single time. Trimming took 8 bases from V and 0 from J, leaving 11 bases between them. Germline V gene sequence: CDR1 MNHEY, CDR2 SVGAGI. CDR3 size: 14 residues. The rearrangement uses TRBV6-5 and TRBJ1-3; D unresolved. This TCR was sampled from an older female donor with stage I lung adenocarcinoma. The sample here was peripheral blood, taken before any cancer treatment. The CDR3 loop reads CASCEGFSGNTIYF. CDR3 nucleotide sequence: TGTGCCAGCTGTGAAGGGTTCTCTGGAAACACCATATATTTT.